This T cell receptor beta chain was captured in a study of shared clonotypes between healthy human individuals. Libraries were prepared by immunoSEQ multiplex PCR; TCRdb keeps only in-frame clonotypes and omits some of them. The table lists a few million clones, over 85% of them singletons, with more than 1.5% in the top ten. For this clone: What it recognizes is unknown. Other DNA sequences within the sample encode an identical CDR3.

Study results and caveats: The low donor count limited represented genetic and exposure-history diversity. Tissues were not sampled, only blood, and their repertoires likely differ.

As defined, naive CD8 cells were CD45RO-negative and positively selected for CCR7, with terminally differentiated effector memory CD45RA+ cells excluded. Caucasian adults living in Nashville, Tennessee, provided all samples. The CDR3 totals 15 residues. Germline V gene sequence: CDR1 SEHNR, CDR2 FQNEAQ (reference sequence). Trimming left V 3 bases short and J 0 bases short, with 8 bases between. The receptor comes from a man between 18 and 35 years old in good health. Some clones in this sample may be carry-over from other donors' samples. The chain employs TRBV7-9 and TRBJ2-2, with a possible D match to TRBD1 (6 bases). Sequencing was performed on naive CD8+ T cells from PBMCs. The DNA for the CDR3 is TGTGCCAGCAGCTTGAGGGGGTCGAACACCGGGGAGCTGTTTTTT. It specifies CASSLRGSNTGELFF.